The T cell receptor (beta chain) under discussion was sequenced for a study of blood T cells in healthy people across ages. The CDR3 has 11 amino acids. CDR1 and CDR2 from the germline V gene are ENHRY and SYGVKD. Through a sample-barcoded 5' primer and a J-beta primer mix, a second PCR was run for roughly 7 to 12 cycles. TCRdb re-analysed the 5' RACE reads in MiXCR, keeping a single row per CDR3 protein. This sample yields over 1.5 million distinct CDR3 sequences, of which roughly 50% are seen a single time; over 2% belongs to the top ten. The origin of this receptor is a woman aged 40 to 50 in good health. Material for sequencing was blood. The chain couples TRBV10-3 to TRBJ2-5, with 7 bases aligning to TRBD1. TRBJ2-7 matches the DNA end more closely, so the J call is doubtful. The CDR3: CAIDPGGEQYF. The CDR3 bases are TGTGCCATCGATCCAGGGGGCGAGCAGTACTTC.